Listed below are T cell receptor beta chains from one sample, sequenced in a study of T-cell memory formation after mild COVID-19. TCRdb re-analysed the 5' RACE reads in MiXCR, keeping a single row per CDR3 protein. This table holds 450,000 to 700,000 distinct CDR3 sequences, 15% to 20% found once. Source material: PBMCs or a T cell subset sorted from them (not recorded which). The receptors were sampled from an adult woman who had mild COVID-19 (a few samples of this study predate the infection). Cell type and time point are not known. Both conserved end residues are part of each CDR3. A D gene is named only where the DNA matches it firmly. Clone size is shown for a subset of rows, as once, few, many or a class of expanded clone.

D gene	V gene	J gene	clone size	CDR3 protein	CDR3 DNA
TRBD1	TRBV4-2	TRBJ2-7	few	CASSQDREQYF	TGTGCCAGCAGCCAGGACAGGGAGCAGTACTTC
.	TRBV5-1	TRBJ1-5	.	CASSPGADGYQPQHF	TGCGCCAGCAGCCCGGGTGCGGACGGTTATCAGCCCCAGCATTTT
TRBD2	TRBV4-3	TRBJ2-7	.	CASSQDSFSGRPGEQYF	TGCGCCAGCAGCCAAGATAGTTTTAGCGGGAGGCCCGGCGAGCAGTACTTC
.	TRBV29-1	TRBJ2-7	.	CSVRGQAYEQYF	TGCAGCGTTAGGGGACAAGCCTACGAGCAGTACTTC
TRBD2	TRBV10-3	TRBJ2-2	.	CAISERTSGSGGTGELFF	TGTGCCATCAGTGAGAGGACTAGCGGGAGCGGGGGCACCGGGGAGCTGTTTTTT
TRBD2	TRBV7-2	TRBJ2-7	.	CASSSTSGTYSYEQYF	TGTGCCAGCAGCTCGACTAGCGGGACGTACTCCTACGAGCAGTACTTC
.	TRBV9	TRBJ1-2	few	CASSVGVEYGYTF	TGTGCCAGCAGCGTTGGGGTAGAGTATGGCTACACCTTC
TRBD1	TRBV5-1	TRBJ1-1	.	CASSLSWTGNTEAFF	TGCGCCAGCAGCCTAAGCTGGACAGGGAACACTGAAGCTTTCTTT
TRBD1	TRBV12-3/TRBV12-4	TRBJ2-7	few	CASSAPGTGHSYEQYF	TGTGCCAGCAGTGCCCCCGGGACAGGGCACTCCTACGAGCAGTACTTC
.	TRBV15	TRBJ2-7	few	CATSREGGAEGEQYF	TGTGCCACCAGCAGAGAGGGTGGGGCAGAAGGAGAGCAGTACTTC
.	TRBV11-2	TRBJ2-1	few	CASSLEATSYNEQFF	TGTGCCAGCAGCTTAGAGGCGACTAGTTACAATGAGCAGTTCTTC